This record concerns one T cell receptor beta chain sequence. The authors reverse transcribed 0.5 to 1 ug RNA with random hexamers. TCRdb itself ran the immunoSEQ multiplex PCR reads through MiXCR, one entry per CDR3 protein. The sample lists 150,000 to 200,000 distinct CDR3 sequences, 93% occurring once. This entry is derived from a study of CD8 T cells in Susac syndrome. The controls, all healthy donors, were matched for age and sex. Negative magnetic isolation gave CD8+ and CD4+ cells; FACS enriched CD8+ TEMRA. The TCR was taken from a human donor in good health. The sequencing sample was made of CD4+ T cells from PBMCs.

The CDR3 bases are TGCGCCAGCAGCTTTGGCCCGGGACAGGGTAAAAACATTCAGTACTTC. Amino acid sequence: CASSFGPGQGKNIQYF. V usage is TRBV5-1 and J usage is TRBJ2-4; 9 bases map to TRBD1. The CDR3 loop spans 16 amino acids. The junction had 7 bases not matched to a gene; V was cut back by 2 bases and J by 4 bases. The germline gives CDR1 SGHRS, CDR2 YFSETQ.